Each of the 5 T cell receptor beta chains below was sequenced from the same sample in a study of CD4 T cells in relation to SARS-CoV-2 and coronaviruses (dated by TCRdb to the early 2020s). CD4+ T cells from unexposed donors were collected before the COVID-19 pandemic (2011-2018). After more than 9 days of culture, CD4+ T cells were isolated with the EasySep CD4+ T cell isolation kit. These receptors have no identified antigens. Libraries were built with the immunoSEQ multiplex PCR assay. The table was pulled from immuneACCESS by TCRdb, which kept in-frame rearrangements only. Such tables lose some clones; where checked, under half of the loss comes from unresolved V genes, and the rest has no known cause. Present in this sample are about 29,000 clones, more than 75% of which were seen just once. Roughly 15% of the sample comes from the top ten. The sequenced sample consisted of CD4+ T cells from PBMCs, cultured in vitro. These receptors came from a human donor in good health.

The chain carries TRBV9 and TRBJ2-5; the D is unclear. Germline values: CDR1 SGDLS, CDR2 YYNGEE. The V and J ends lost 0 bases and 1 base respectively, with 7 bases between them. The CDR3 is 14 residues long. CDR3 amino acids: CASSVVPGQETQYF. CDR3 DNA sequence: TGTGCCAGCAGCGTAGTTCCGGGCCAAGAGACCCAGTACTTC.

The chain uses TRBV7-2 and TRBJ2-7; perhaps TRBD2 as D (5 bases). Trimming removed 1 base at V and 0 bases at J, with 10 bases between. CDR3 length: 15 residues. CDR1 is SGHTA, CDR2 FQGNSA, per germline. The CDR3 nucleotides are TGTGCCAGCAGCTTAGGTCCGGGGTCCTCCTACGAGCAGTACTTC. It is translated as CASSLGPGSSYEQYF.

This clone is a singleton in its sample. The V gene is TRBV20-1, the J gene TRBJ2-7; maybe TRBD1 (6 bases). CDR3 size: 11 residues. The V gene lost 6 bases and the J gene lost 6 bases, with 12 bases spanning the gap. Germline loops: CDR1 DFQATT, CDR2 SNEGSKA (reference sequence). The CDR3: CSALDRLEQYF. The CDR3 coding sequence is TGCAGTGCCCTGGACAGACTCGAGCAGTACTTC.

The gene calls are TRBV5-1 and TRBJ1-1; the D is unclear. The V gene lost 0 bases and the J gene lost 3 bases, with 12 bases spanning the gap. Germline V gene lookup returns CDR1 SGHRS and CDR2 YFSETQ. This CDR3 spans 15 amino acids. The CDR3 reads CASSLELLGDTEAFF. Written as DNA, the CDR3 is TGCGCCAGCAGCTTGGAACTACTCGGGGACACTGAAGCTTTCTTT.

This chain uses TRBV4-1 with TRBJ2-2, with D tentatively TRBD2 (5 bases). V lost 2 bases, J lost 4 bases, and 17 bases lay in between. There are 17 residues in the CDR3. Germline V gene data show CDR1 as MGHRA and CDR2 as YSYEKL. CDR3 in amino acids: CASSQTLARLGTGELFF. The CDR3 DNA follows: TGCGCCAGCAGCCAAACCCTAGCACGGCTTGGCACCGGGGAGCTGTTTTTT.